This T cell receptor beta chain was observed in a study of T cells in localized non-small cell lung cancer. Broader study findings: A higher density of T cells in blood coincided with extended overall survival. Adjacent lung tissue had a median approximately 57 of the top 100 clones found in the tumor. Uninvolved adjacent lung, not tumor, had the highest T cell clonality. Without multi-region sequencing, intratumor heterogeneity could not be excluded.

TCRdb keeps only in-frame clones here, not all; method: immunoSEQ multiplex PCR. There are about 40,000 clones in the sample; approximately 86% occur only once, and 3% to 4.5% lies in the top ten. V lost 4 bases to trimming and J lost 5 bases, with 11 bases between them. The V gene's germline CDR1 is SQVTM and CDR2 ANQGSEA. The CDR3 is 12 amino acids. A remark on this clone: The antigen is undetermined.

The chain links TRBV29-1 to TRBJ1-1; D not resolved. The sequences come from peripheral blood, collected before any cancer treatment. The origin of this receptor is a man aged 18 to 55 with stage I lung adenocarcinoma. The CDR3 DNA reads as TGCAGCGTTGGCCCCGATCTTACTGAAGCTTTCTTT. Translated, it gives CSVGPDLTEAFF.